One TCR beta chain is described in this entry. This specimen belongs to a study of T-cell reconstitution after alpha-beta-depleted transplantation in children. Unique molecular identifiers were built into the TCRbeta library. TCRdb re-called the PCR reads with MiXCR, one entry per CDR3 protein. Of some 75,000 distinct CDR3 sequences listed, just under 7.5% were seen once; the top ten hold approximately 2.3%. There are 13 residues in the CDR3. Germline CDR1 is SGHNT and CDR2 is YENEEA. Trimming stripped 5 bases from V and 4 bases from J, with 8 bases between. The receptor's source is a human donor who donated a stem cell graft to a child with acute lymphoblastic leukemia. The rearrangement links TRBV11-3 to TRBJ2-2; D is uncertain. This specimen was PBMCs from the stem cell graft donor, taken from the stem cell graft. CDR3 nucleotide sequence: TGTGCCAGCAGCCCCCCGTCCACCGGGGAGCTGTTTTTT. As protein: CASSPPSTGELFF. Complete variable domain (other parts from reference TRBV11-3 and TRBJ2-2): EAGVVQSPRYKIIEKKQPVAFWCNPISGHNTLYWYLQNLGQGPELLIRYENEEAVDDSQLPKDRFSAERLKGVDSTLKIQPAELGDSAVYLCASSPPSTGELFFGEGSRLTVL.